Below are 10 T cell receptor beta chains sequenced from a single sample in a study of blood T cells in healthy people across ages. A second PCR of roughly 7 to 11 cycles used a sample-barcoded 5' primer and a J-beta primer mix. From the 5' RACE reads, TCRdb called clonotypes with MiXCR, one entry per CDR3 protein. The table has 1.8 million or so distinct CDR3 sequences, about 39% seen once. Sequenced sample: blood. These TCRs come from a human donor in good health.

This clonotype occurred once. J is TRBJ1-5 and V is TRBV2, with D uncertain. V lost 6 bases and J lost 2, with 17 bases in between. The CDR3 extends over 16 amino acids. Germline CDR1 SNHLY, CDR2 FYNNEI. In DNA form, the CDR3 reads TGTGCCAGCAGACAGCTCTTCAGCAAAGGCAATCAGCCCCAGCATTTT. Translation gives CASRQLFSKGNQPQHF. The full variable domain, its missing parts supplied by reference TRBV2 and TRBJ1-5, is EPEVTQTPSHQVTQMGQEVILRCVPISNHLYFYWYRQILGQKVEFLVSFYNNEISEKSEIFDDQFSVERPDGSNFTLKIRSTKLEDSAMYFCASRQLFSKGNQPQHFGDGTRLSIL.

In the case of this clonotype: This could be a read error, since a much larger clone is one nucleotide away. This chain links TRBV6-5 with TRBJ2-3, with TRBD1 matching 7 bases. CDR1 and CDR2 (germline): MNHEY, SVGAGI. The CDR3 is 15 residues long. This chain's CDR3 is CVSSYSGGPTDTQYF. CDR3 sequence (DNA): TGTGTCAGCAGTTACTCAGGGGGACCCACAGATACGCAGTATTTT.

The rearrangement links TRBV12-3 or TRBV12-4 to TRBJ1-2; D uncertain. With 2 bases removed from V and 4 bases from J, the gap between germline ends came to 14 bases. The CDR3 length is 15 residues. The DNA for the CDR3 is TGTGCCAGCAGTTTATTACGCTGGACCGTCTATGGCTACACCTTC. Translating it yields CASSLLRWTVYGYTF.

The J gene is TRBJ1-2, the V gene TRBV12-3 or TRBV12-4; weak D call: TRBD1 (5 bases). The V end was cut by 8 bases, the J end by 8 bases, with 21 bases between. The CDR3 extends over 14 amino acids. Here the CDR3 reads CASSRTGTGLGYTF. Written as DNA, the CDR3 is TGTGCCAGCTCAAGGACCGGGACGGGCTTAGGCTACACCTTC.

The chain recombines TRBV28 with TRBJ1-2; possibly TRBD1 for D (5 bases). This CDR3 region has 13 residues. Trimming cost V 3 bases and J 8 bases, with 13 bases left between them. Germline assignment: CDR1 MDHEN and CDR2 SYDVKM. The CDR3 spells CASSFSGFGGYTF. DNA for the CDR3: TGTGCCAGCAGTTTCTCAGGGTTTGGCGGCTACACCTTC.

The chain recombines TRBV7-2 with TRBJ2-5; possibly TRBD1 for D (8 bases). Per the germline V gene, CDR1 is SGHTA and CDR2 is FQGNSA. The CDR3 runs 17 residues. V lost 4 bases and J 1 base, leaving 19 bases between the germline ends. CDR3 DNA: TGTGCCAGCAGCTACAGGGGGGGGCCGGATTCCCAAGAGACCCAGTACTTC. The encoded protein is CASSYRGGPDSQETQYF.

About this clonotype itself: The junction differs from germline at one of its ends, possibly a read error. CDR3 protein: CAASDSGTGYQPQHF. DNA for the CDR3: TGTGCCGCCAGTGATTCCGGGACAGGGTATCAGCCCCAGCATTTT. The V and J genes are TRBV24-1 and TRBJ1-5; 9 bases agree with TRBD1. This CDR3 region has 15 residues. Germline V CDR1 and CDR2: KGHDR, SFDVKD.

The CDR3 loop is CASSYRDLAGGSADEQFF. CDR3 nucleotide sequence: TGTGCCAGCAGTTACCGCGACCTAGCGGGGGGGTCCGCGGATGAGCAGTTCTTC. The chain combines TRBV6-2 or TRBV6-3 with TRBJ2-1; 12 nucleotides match TRBD2. Germline assignment: CDR1 MNHEY and CDR2 SVGEGT. Trimming cost V 2 bases and J 8 bases; bases outside gene matches: 13. The CDR3 covers 18 residues.

The chain employs TRBV7-8 and TRBJ1-1, with D uncertain. The CDR3 is made up of 12 amino acids. Germline values: CDR1 SGHVS, CDR2 FQNEAQ. V dropped 5 bases and J dropped 8 bases, with 12 bases sitting between them. The CDR3 is CASSEGLGEAFF. Written as DNA, the CDR3 is TGTGCCAGCAGCGAAGGGTTGGGGGAAGCTTTCTTT. The complete variable domain, with remaining parts taken from reference TRBV7-8 and TRBJ1-1, reads GAGVSQSPRYKVAKRGQDVALRCDPISGHVSLFWYQQALGQGPEFLTYFQNEAQLDKSGLPSDRFFAERPEGSVSTLKIQRTQQEDSAVYLCASSEGLGEAFFGQGTRLTVV.

CDR3 sequence (DNA): TGTGCCAGCAGCTTTGTGGACTCGAGGACAGATACGCAGTATTTT. Its protein is CASSFVDSRTDTQYF. The chain couples TRBV11-1 to TRBJ2-3; a weak D match, TRBD2 (5 bases). This CDR3 comprises 15 residues. V lost 3 bases to trimming and J lost 3 bases, with 13 bases between them. From germline, CDR1 is SGHAT and CDR2 FQDESV (reference sequence).